The sequence of this T cell receptor (beta chain) was determined in a study of blood T cell repertoires in COVID-19. Libraries were prepared by immunoSEQ multiplex PCR; TCRdb keeps only in-frame clonotypes and omits some of them. The sample carries about 160,000 clones, roughly 90% recorded once. The germline V and J ends were trimmed by 8 bases and 5 bases, with 16 bases remaining between them. The V gene's germline CDR1 is LGHDT and CDR2 YNNKEL (reference sequence). CDR3 size: 13 residues. The chain combines TRBV3-1 (or the pseudogene TRBV3-2) with TRBJ2-7; D is possibly TRBD1 (5 bases). The sequenced sample was peripheral blood. The TCR sequence derives from a young man with acute or convalescent COVID-19. CDR3 in amino acids: CASGASGVHEQYF. The CDR3 bases are TGTGCCAGCGGGGCTAGTGGGGTCCACGAGCAGTACTTC.